A selection of T cell receptor beta chains follows, all from one sample in a study of T cells in Graves' hyperthyroidism and ophthalmopathy. TCRdb redid the calling of the multiplex PCR reads with MiXCR, one entry per CDR3 protein. Here the sample spans more than 550,000 distinct CDR3 sequences, roughly 45% being singletons. The sequenced material came from peripheral blood or thyroid tissue (not recorded which). Source of these receptors: an adult man with Graves' disease, either hyperthyroidism or ophthalmopathy (not recorded which). Both conserved end residues are part of each CDR3. The D gene is left open where the match is weak. Size is stated for part of the rows, as once, few or many counts, or as a class when the clone is expanded.

TRBD1	NA	TRBV6-1	TRBJ1-2	14	TGTGCCAGCAGTCCCGGGACAGGGATCTATGGCTACACCTTC	CASSPGTGIYGYTF
NA	NA	TRBV24-1	TRBJ1-5	16	TGTGCCACCAGTGACCGCGGACAAGATAGCAATCAGCCCCAGCATTTT	CATSDRGQDSNQPQHF
TRBD2	few	TRBV7-2	TRBJ2-5	15	TGTGCCAGCAGATTGAGCGGGGGGGCCGGAGAGACCCAGTACTTC	CASRLSGGAGETQYF
NA	few	TRBV5-5	TRBJ2-7	13	TGTGCCAGCAGCTGGGCCAAGGGATACGAGCAGTACTTC	CASSWAKGYEQYF
NA	once	TRBV27	TRBJ1-2	16	TGTGCCAGCAGGGAGAGCGGACAAAAAGAGAACTATGGCTACACCTTC	CASRESGQKENYGYTF
NA	NA	TRBV20-1	TRBJ2-5	18	TGCAGTGCTAGAGATCGGCTAGCGTTGATAAAAAACCAAGAGACCCAGTACTTC	CSARDRLALIKNQETQYF
NA	few	TRBV20-1	TRBJ1-2	11	TGCAGTGCTAGAGCCCTTCATGGCTACACCTTC	CSARALHGYTF
TRBD1	many	TRBV20-1	TRBJ1-2	11	TGCAGTGCCTGGGACAGCAAAGGCTACACCTTC	CSAWDSKGYTF
NA	NA	TRBV5-1	TRBJ1-2	14	TGCGCCAGCAGCTTGGAAAGGGACTACTATGGCTACACCTTC	CASSLERDYYGYTF
TRBD1	NA	TRBV7-9	TRBJ2-7	15	TGCGCCAGCAGCCAAGAGTGGGACAGAGTCTACGAGCAGTACTTC	CASSQEWDRVYEQYF
NA	once	TRBV27	TRBJ1-1	14	TGTGCCAGCAGCACAGCACAGACCGGTCGTGGAGCTTTCTTT	CASSTAQTGRGAFF
NA	NA	TRBV7-9	TRBJ2-5	10	TGTGCCAGCGGGGCGGAGACCCAGTACTTC	CASGAETQYF
NA	NA	TRBV7-9	TRBJ1-5	17	TGCGCCAGCAGCCGGCTAGGTGAGGGCGCAGGCAATCAGCCCCAGCATTTT	CASSRLGEGAGNQPQHF
TRBD2	many	TRBV10-3	TRBJ2-7	16	TGTGCCATCAGTGAGAGGCTAGCGGGAGTCCAGAACGAGCAGTACTTC	CAISERLAGVQNEQYF
NA	many	TRBV12-3/TRBV12-4	TRBJ1-5	12	TGTGCCAGCAGTTTAGGCGCCGGGCCCCAGCATTTT	CASSLGAGPQHF
TRBD1	many	TRBV2	TRBJ1-5	15	TGTGCCAGCAGCGATTGGGACAGGGACAATCAGCCCCAGCATTTT	CASSDWDRDNQPQHF
NA	NA	TRBV5-1	TRBJ1-5	15	TGCGCCAGCAGGAAGAGGACTGAGAGCAATCAGCCCCAGCATTTT	CASRKRTESNQPQHF
NA	few	TRBV7-2	TRBJ2-7	16	TGTGCCAGCAGCCAAGAGATCGCAGTCCCAACCTACGAGCAGTACTTC	CASSQEIAVPTYEQYF
NA	NA	TRBV29-1	TRBJ1-2	13	TGCAGCGTAGTGGAGGAGGGAGTCTATGGCTACACCTTC	CSVVEEGVYGYTF
NA	NA	TRBV5-1	TRBJ2-3	14	TGCGCCAGCAGCTTGGACCTTTTCACAGATACGCAGTATTTT	CASSLDLFTDTQYF
NA	NA	TRBV5-6	TRBJ1-6	16	TGTGCCAGCAGCCGTACTAAGGACGGGACCAATTCACCCCTCCACTTT	CASSRTKDGTNSPLHF
NA	few	TRBV20-1	TRBJ2-7	13	TGCAGTGCTTATCCCGGGACGGTCTACGAGCAGTACTTC	CSAYPGTVYEQYF
NA	few	TRBV6-1	TRBJ1-5	14	TGTGCCAGCAGTGAACTCTGGGGCAATCAGCCCCAGCATTTT	CASSELWGNQPQHF
TRBD1	many	TRBV29-1	TRBJ1-1	14	TGCAGCACGTATATGGGACAGGGAAACACTGAAGCTTTCTTT	CSTYMGQGNTEAFF
NA	NA	TRBV2	TRBJ1-6	11	TGTGCCCGCGGGGCTGGATCACCCCTCCACTTT	CARGAGSPLHF
TRBD1	NA	TRBV20-1	TRBJ2-7	14	TGCAGTGCTAGGGCCGGGACAGGGGGCGACGAGCAGTACTTC	CSARAGTGGDEQYF
TRBD1	once	TRBV29-1	TRBJ2-2	17	TGCAGCGTTGACTTGGCAGGGGGACGCACGAACACCGGGGAGCTGTTTTTT	CSVDLAGGRTNTGELFF
NA	NA	TRBV3-1	TRBJ1-1	16	TGTGCCAGCAGCCAAGATAGGGAGGAGAAGAACACTGAAGCTTTCTTT	CASSQDREEKNTEAFF
NA	once	TRBV25-1	TRBJ1-6	15	TGTGCCAGCAGTAATGACGGCCTTAGGGGTTCACCCCTCCACTTT	CASSNDGLRGSPLHF
TRBD2	once	TRBV29-1	TRBJ2-5	13	TGCAGCGTAGCGGGGCGGGTGGAAGAGACCCAGTACTTC	CSVAGRVEETQYF
TRBD1	many	TRBV9	TRBJ1-6	15	TGTGCCAGCAGCGTGGGACAGGGGGCGAATTCACCCCTCCACTTT	CASSVGQGANSPLHF
NA	NA	TRBV19	TRBJ1-3	14	TGTGCCAGTACCTCAGGGAGCTCTGGAAACACCATATATTTT	CASTSGSSGNTIYF
NA	NA	TRBV11-2	TRBJ1-6	14	TGTGCCAGCAGCCCCGTTCCCTATAATTCACCCCTCCACTTT	CASSPVPYNSPLHF
NA	NA	TRBV25-1	TRBJ1-1	12	TGTGCTACAATCAGAGATAACACTGAAGCTTTCTTT	CATIRDNTEAFF
TRBD1	NA	TRBV7-6	TRBJ1-5	16	TGTGCCAGCAGTGATATTCCGGGACAGGGTACTCAGCCCCAGCATTTT	CASSDIPGQGTQPQHF
NA	NA	TRBV7-3	TRBJ2-5	14	TGTGCCAGCAGCTTAATGGGCAGGCCGGAGACCCAGTACTTC	CASSLMGRPETQYF
NA	NA	TRBV11-2	TRBJ1-2	14	TGTGCCAGCAGCTCAAACAGGGTAAACGATGGCTACACCTTC	CASSSNRVNDGYTF
TRBD2	NA	TRBV20-1	TRBJ2-5	16	TGCAGTGCGGACACCTTACTAGCGCCAATCCAAGAGACCCAGTACTTC	CSADTLLAPIQETQYF
NA	many	TRBV29-1	TRBJ1-2	15	TGCAGCGTTGAAGGTCAGGGTCAAGCTAACTATGGCTACACCTTC	CSVEGQGQANYGYTF
TRBD2	few	TRBV20-1	TRBJ2-7	15	TGCAGTGCTAGACACGGCGGGAGGGAGGCGGGCGAGCAGTACTTC	CSARHGGREAGEQYF
NA	NA	TRBV27	TRBJ1-6	17	TGTGCCAGCAGTTTCTCTACGGAGATTTCCTATAATTCACCCCTCCACTTT	CASSFSTEISYNSPLHF
TRBD1	NA	TRBV7-6	TRBJ2-2	15	TGTGCCAGCAGCTGGGACAGCGCGAACACCGGGGAGCTGTTTTTT	CASSWDSANTGELFF
NA	few	TRBV20-1	TRBJ1-5	15	TGCAGTGCTAGTCACCCCCAAGATTTTTTTCAGCCCCAGCATTTT	CSASHPQDFFQPQHF
TRBD2	NA	TRBV9	TRBJ2-7	15	TGTGCCAGCAGCGTTGAGGCGGGAGTGTTCCACGAGCAGTACTTC	CASSVEAGVFHEQYF
NA	many	TRBV6-6	TRBJ1-2	12	TGTGCCAGCAGCAGACAGGAATATGGCTACACCTTC	CASSRQEYGYTF
TRBD1	NA	TRBV29-1	TRBJ1-4	14	TGCAGCGTTGCGGACAGGGGATCCATGGGAAAACTGTTTTTT	CSVADRGSMGKLFF